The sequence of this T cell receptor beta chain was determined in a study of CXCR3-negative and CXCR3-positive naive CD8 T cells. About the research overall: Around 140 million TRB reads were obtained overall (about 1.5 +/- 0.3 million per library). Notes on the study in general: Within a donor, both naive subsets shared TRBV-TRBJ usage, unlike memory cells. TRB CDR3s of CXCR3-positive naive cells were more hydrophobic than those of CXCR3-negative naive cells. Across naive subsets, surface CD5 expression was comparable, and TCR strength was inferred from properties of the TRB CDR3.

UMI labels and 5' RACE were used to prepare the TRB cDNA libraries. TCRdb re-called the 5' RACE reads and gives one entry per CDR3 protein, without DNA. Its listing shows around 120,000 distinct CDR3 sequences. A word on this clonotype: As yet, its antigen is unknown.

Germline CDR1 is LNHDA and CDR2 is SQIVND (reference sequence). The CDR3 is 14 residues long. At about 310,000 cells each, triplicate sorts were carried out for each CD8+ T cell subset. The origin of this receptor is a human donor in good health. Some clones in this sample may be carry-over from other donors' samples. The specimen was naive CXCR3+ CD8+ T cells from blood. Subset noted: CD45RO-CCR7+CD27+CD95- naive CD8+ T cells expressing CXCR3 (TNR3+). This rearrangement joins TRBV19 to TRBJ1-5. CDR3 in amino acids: CASSPQGRNQPQHF.